This entry features one T cell receptor (beta chain) sequence. The sample originates from a study of blood T cell repertoires in COVID-19. Study overall: T cells, B-cell-depleted T cells, or PBMCs supplied cDNA or gDNA.

CDR3 size: 14 residues. Germline CDR1 SNHLY, CDR2 FYNNEI. The ends lost 7 bases at V and 3 bases at J; junction bases unmatched: 7. Profiled with immunoSEQ multiplex PCR; TCRdb holds only in-frame clones, not every one. The sample lists over 150,000 clones, less than 80% occurring once. The chain carries TRBV2 and TRBJ2-7; TRBD1 aligns across 9 bases. Sequencing was carried out using PBMCs or T cells enriched from blood (not recorded which). This clonotype was obtained from a woman aged 65 to 85 in a cohort exposed to, infected with or recovered from COVID-19 (not recorded which). CDR3 protein: CASNFDRGVYEQYF. CDR3 coding DNA: TGTGCCAGCAATTTCGACAGGGGGGTCTACGAGCAGTACTTC.